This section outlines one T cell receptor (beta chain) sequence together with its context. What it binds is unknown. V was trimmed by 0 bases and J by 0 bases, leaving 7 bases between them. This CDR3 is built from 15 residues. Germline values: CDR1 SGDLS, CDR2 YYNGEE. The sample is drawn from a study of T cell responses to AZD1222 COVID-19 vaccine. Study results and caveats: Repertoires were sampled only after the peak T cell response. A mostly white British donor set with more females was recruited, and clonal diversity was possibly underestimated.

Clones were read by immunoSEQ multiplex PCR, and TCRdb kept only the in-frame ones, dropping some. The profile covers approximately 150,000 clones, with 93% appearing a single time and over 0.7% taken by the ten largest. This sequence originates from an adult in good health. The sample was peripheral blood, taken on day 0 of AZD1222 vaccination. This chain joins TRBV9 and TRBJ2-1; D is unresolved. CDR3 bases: TGTGCCAGCAGCGTAGGCTCCAGCTCCTACAATGAGCAGTTCTTC. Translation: CASSVGSSSYNEQFF.